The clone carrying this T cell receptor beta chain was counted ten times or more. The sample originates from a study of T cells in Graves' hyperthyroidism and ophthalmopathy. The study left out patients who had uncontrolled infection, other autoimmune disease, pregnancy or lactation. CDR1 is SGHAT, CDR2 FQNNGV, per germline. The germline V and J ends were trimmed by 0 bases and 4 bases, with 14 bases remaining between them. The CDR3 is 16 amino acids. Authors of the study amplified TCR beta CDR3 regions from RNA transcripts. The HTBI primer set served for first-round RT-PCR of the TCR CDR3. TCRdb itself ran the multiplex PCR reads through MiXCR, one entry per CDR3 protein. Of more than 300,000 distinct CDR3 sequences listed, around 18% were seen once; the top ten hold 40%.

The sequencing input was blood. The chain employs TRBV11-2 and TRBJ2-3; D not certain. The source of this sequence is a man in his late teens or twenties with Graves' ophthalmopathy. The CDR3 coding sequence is TGTGCCAGCAGCTTAGACGGGCAGACCATAGCAGATACGCAGTATTTT. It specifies CASSLDGQTIADTQYF.